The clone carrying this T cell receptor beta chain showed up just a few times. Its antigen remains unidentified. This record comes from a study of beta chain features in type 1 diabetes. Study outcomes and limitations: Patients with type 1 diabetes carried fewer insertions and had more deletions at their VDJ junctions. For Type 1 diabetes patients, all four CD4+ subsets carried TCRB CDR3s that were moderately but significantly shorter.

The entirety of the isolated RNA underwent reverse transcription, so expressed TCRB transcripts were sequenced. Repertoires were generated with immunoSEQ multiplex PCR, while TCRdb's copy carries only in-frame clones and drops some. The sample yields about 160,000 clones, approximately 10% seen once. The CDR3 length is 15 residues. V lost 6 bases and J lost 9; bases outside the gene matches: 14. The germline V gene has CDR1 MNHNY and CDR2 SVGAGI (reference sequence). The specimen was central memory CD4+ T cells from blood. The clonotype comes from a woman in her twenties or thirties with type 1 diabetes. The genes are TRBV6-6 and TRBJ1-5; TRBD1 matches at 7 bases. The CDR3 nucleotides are TGTGCCAGCAGCCTGGTTAAACAGGGGTTGGGGCCCCAGCATTTT. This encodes CASSLVKQGLGPQHF.